The 11 T cell receptor beta chains reported below all come from one sample, sequenced in a study of beta chain features in type 1 diabetes. Expressed TCRB transcripts got sequenced, as all isolated RNA was reverse transcribed. Repertoires were generated with immunoSEQ multiplex PCR, while TCRdb's copy carries only in-frame clones and drops some. The sample lists about 300,000 clones, 8% seen once, with over 0.8% in the top ten. The source material was central memory CD4+ T cells from blood. The receptors derive from a woman under 30 in good health.

This clone was counted a few times. The genes are TRBV28 and TRBJ1-4; D remains ambiguous. Trimming took off 4 bases at V and 0 bases at J, with 9 bases between the two ends. From germline, CDR1 is MDHEN and CDR2 SYDVKM. The CDR3 runs 15 residues. This CDR3 is CASSSSTATNEKLFF. The CDR3 bases are TGTGCCAGCAGTTCCTCAACTGCAACTAATGAAAAACTGTTTTTT.

This sequence joins TRBV29-1 and TRBJ1-1, with TRBD1 matching 7 bases. The V gene end was trimmed by 7 bases and the J gene end by 1 base; junction bases not matched to a gene: 6. The CDR3 loop spans 13 amino acids. Germline assignment: CDR1 SQVTM and CDR2 ANQGSEA. The CDR3 DNA follows: TGCAGCGGCGCCGGGACAGCGAACACTGAAGCTTTCTTT. Translating it yields CSGAGTANTEAFF.

This rearrangement joins TRBV4-3 to TRBJ2-1, with TRBD2 matching over 12 bases. In germline, CDR1 is LGHNA, CDR2 YSLEER. The CDR3 length is 16 residues. V was clipped by 0 bases and J by 4 bases; unmatched bases: 1. The CDR3 here is CASSQEGTSGYNEQFF. As DNA, the CDR3 is TGCGCCAGCAGCCAAGAAGGGACTAGCGGGTACAATGAGCAGTTCTTC.

The V gene is TRBV18, the J gene TRBJ2-1; 10 bases are shared with TRBD1. The CDR3 is made up of 17 amino acids. J was trimmed by 4 bases and V by 1 base; bases with no gene match: 7. Per the germline V gene, CDR1 is KGHSH and CDR2 is LQKENI. This CDR3 reads CASSPQRGQGRYNEQFF. CDR3 nucleotide sequence: TGTGCCAGCTCACCACAACGGGGACAGGGGCGGTACAATGAGCAGTTCTTC.

In this sample, this clone turned up a few times. The V call is TRBV7-8, the J call TRBJ2-3, with 11 bases lining up with TRBD2. Germline lookup yields CDR1 SGHVS and CDR2 FQNEAQ. The J segment lost 2 bases and the V segment lost 4 bases, leaving 11 bases of the junction unmatched. The CDR3 runs 18 residues. In nucleotides, the CDR3 is TGTGCCAGCAGCTCAAGAACAGTGGGACTAGCGGCCACAGATACGCAGTATTTT. Its translation: CASSSRTVGLAATDTQYF.

The chain recombines TRBV18 with TRBJ1-1, with D perhaps TRBD1 (5 bases). The CDR3 is 14 amino acids. V was pared by 5 bases and J by 3 bases, with 13 bases between. Per the germline V gene, CDR1 is KGHSH and CDR2 is LQKENI. The DNA of the CDR3 is TGTGCCAGCTCAGTGACAGCTACGGACACTGAAGCTTTCTTT. This gives the protein CASSVTATDTEAFF.

There are a few counts of this clone. The chain recombines TRBV7-8 with TRBJ1-5; D is uncertain. CDR3 size: 17 residues. Germline CDR1 SGHVS, CDR2 FQNEAQ. Trimming removed 0 bases from V and 4 bases from J, with 16 bases in between. The CDR3 region is CASSLARWKSANQPQHF. CDR3 DNA sequence: TGTGCCAGCAGCTTAGCAAGGTGGAAGTCAGCTAATCAGCCCCAGCATTTT.

The table lists this clone with a few counts. V gene TRBV6-6 combines with J gene TRBJ1-4; no reliable D call. The CDR3 contains 15 residues. The germline V gene encodes CDR1 MNHNY and CDR2 SVGAGI (reference sequence). Trimming pared 7 bases from V and 5 bases from J, leaving 17 bases between. This CDR3 is CASKRMEAANEKLFF. The CDR3, as DNA: TGTGCCAGCAAAAGGATGGAGGCGGCGAATGAAAAACTGTTTTTT.

Only a few counts were recorded for this clone. The chain joins TRBV5-1 to TRBJ2-7; D gene ambiguous. Trimming pared 0 bases from V and 5 bases from J, leaving 6 bases between. From germline, CDR1 is SGHRS and CDR2 YFSETQ. The CDR3 totals 12 residues. As DNA, the CDR3 is TGCGCCAGCAGCTTGGTTCTGGACGAGCAGTACTTC. Protein product: CASSLVLDEQYF.

This clone was seen only a few times. J is TRBJ1-2 and V is TRBV27; the D gene is possibly TRBD1 (5 bases). This CDR3 is 18 amino acids long. V dropped 3 bases and J dropped 4 bases, with 24 bases sitting between them. CDR1 is MNHEY and CDR2 is SMNVEV in the germline V gene (reference sequence). This CDR3 is CASSFGWAGPRGSYGYTF. The CDR3 bases are TGTGCCAGCAGTTTCGGGTGGGCAGGGCCTAGGGGCTCCTATGGCTACACCTTC.

This rearrangement joins TRBV7-7 to TRBJ2-5; D gene ambiguous. The CDR3 sequence is 13 residues long. In germline, CDR1 is SSHAT, CDR2 FNYEAQ (reference sequence). Trimming removed 4 bases at V and 3 bases at J, with 9 bases between. The CDR3: CASSSPNEETQYF. The CDR3 DNA reads as TGTGCCAGCAGCTCGCCGAACGAAGAGACCCAGTACTTC.